The 2 T cell receptor beta chains presented below share a single source sample, sequenced in a study of cytomegalovirus exposure and HLA in healthy donors. Profiled with immunoSEQ multiplex PCR; TCRdb holds only in-frame clones, not every one. Of approximately 190,000 clones listed, around 80% are singletons. Material: PBMCs. Source of these receptors: a woman in her 30s in good health and CMV-seropositive.

The chain joins TRBV28 to TRBJ2-2, with D perhaps matching TRBD1 (5 bases). The CDR3 sequence is 15 residues long. The V gene lost 2 bases and the J gene lost 5 bases, with 12 bases spanning the gap. Germline-derived CDR1 and CDR2 are MDHEN and SYDVKM. The CDR3 reads CASSLIGHQTGELFF. The CDR3 nucleotides read TGTGCCAGCAGTTTAATAGGACACCAAACCGGGGAGCTGTTTTTT. The whole variable domain, filled in from reference TRBV28 and TRBJ2-2, reads DVKVTQSSRYLVKRTGEKVFLECVQDMDHENMFWYRQDPGLGLRLIYFSYDVKMKEKGDIPEGYSVSREKKERFSLILESASTNQTSMYLCASSLIGHQTGELFFGEGSRLTVL.

The V and J genes are TRBV2 and TRBJ1-1; D perhaps matches TRBD1 (5 bases). The CDR3 covers 12 residues. Germline V CDR1 and CDR2: SNHLY, FYNNEI. Trimming took off 6 bases at V and 5 bases at J, with 10 bases between the two ends. As DNA, the CDR3 is TGTGCCAGCAGGCCACAGGTAACTGAAGCTTTCTTT. This translates into CASRPQVTEAFF.